These T cell receptor beta chains were read from a single sample in a study of graft-versus-host responses after intestinal transplantation. Assay used: immunoSEQ multiplex PCR; TCRdb lists only in-frame clones, some missing. This table holds 30,000 to 45,000 clones, about 93% found once. Their cognate antigens are unknown. Sequences were derived from unstimulated CD8+ T cells sorted from spleen or lymph node cells, sampled before transplant. The receptors come from a human donor who was the organ donor for an intestinal transplant. CDR3s include the opening cysteine and the closing phenylalanine or tryptophan. Each record gives: V gene, clone size, CDR3 length, J gene, D gene, CDR3 protein, CDR3 DNA. A D gene is named only where the DNA matches it firmly. A row's size may be missing; if present it is once, few, many or a size class.

>TRBV4-1|.|13|TRBJ2-1|.
CASSQAPSREQFF
TGCGCCAGCAGCCAAGCCCCCAGTAGGGAGCAGTTCTTC
>TRBV5-4|.|16|TRBJ2-3|TRBD2
CASSWKREQITDTQYF
TGTGCCAGCAGCTGGAAGCGGGAGCAGATCACAGATACGCAGTATTTT
>TRBV25-1|.|14|TRBJ2-5|TRBD1
CASSARQGQETQYF
TGTGCCAGCAGTGCCCGACAGGGACAAGAGACCCAGTACTTC
>TRBV5-8|.|15|TRBJ2-5|.
CASSLGTMYQETQYF
TGTGCCAGCAGCTTGGGGACGATGTACCAAGAGACCCAGTACTTC
>TRBV4-3|.|16|TRBJ2-7|.
CASSQSLGGPYYEQYF
TGCGCCAGCAGCCAATCGCTCGGGGGGCCGTATTACGAGCAGTACTTC
>TRBV18|.|15|TRBJ2-1|.
CASSPRVGAPNEQFF
TGTGCCAGCTCACCAAGGGTGGGGGCTCCCAATGAGCAGTTCTTC
>TRBV10-3|.|16|TRBJ2-5|TRBD2
CAIKAPLAGGGETQYF
TGTGCCATCAAAGCCCCCCTAGCGGGAGGGGGAGAGACCCAGTACTTC
>TRBV28|.|15|TRBJ2-3|TRBD2
CASSIAGGPGDTQYF
TGTGCCAGCAGTATAGCGGGAGGGCCTGGAGATACGCAGTATTTT
>TRBV5-4|.|15|TRBJ2-5|TRBD1
CASSWRGDRGETQYF
TGTGCCAGCAGCTGGAGGGGGGACAGGGGAGAGACCCAGTACTTC
>TRBV28|.|12|TRBJ2-7|.
CASSLGSSEQYF
TGTGCCAGCAGTTTGGGGTCTAGCGAGCAGTACTTC
>TRBV27|.|15|TRBJ2-7|.
CASSLSPTVTYEQYF
TGTGCCAGCAGTTTATCCCCGACCGTCACCTACGAGCAGTACTTC
>TRBV27|.|13|TRBJ1-1|.
CASSFWGNTEAFF
TGTGCCAGCAGTTTTTGGGGGAACACTGAAGCTTTCTTT
>TRBV7-9|.|15|TRBJ2-1|TRBD1
CASSSTGTAYNEQFF
TGTGCCAGCAGCTCTACCGGGACAGCATACAATGAGCAGTTCTTC
>TRBV28|.|14|TRBJ2-7|TRBD1
CASSLYRDSHEQYF
TGTGCCAGCAGTTTGTATAGGGACAGCCACGAGCAGTACTTC
>TRBV6-1|.|16|TRBJ1-1|.
CASSAPSEPLNTEAFF
TGTGCCAGCAGTGCACCGAGTGAGCCATTGAACACTGAAGCTTTCTTT
>TRBV9|.|15|TRBJ2-7|.
CASSVANGPSYEQYF
TGTGCCAGCAGCGTAGCTAACGGGCCTTCCTACGAGCAGTACTTC
>TRBV5-4|.|12|TRBJ2-5|.
CASSFWRETQYF
TGTGCCAGCAGCTTTTGGAGGGAGACCCAGTACTTC
>TRBV5-5|.|15|TRBJ2-3|.
CASSLSQSEGDTQYF
TGTGCCAGCAGCTTGAGCCAGAGCGAGGGGGATACGCAGTATTTT
>TRBV9|.|15|TRBJ2-3|TRBD2
CASSAGGGSTDTQYF
TGTGCCAGCAGCGCCGGCGGGGGTAGCACAGATACGCAGTATTTT
>TRBV9|.|16|TRBJ1-2|.
CASSFEPGTGNYGYTF
TGTGCCAGCAGCTTCGAACCCGGGACGGGGAACTATGGCTACACCTTC
>TRBV4-1|.|14|TRBJ1-3|TRBD1
CASSQTGYGNTIYF
TGCGCCAGCAGCCAGACAGGGTATGGAAACACCATATATTTT
>TRBV5-1|.|13|TRBJ2-7|.
CASSLDYFYEQYF
TGCGCCAGCAGCTTGGACTATTTCTACGAGCAGTACTTC
>TRBV6-6|few|15|TRBJ1-4|.
CASSYAAATNEKLFF
TGTGCCAGCAGTTACGCAGCCGCAACTAATGAAAAACTGTTTTTT
>TRBV5-6|.|13|TRBJ1-1|TRBD1
CASSHGQGGLAFF
TGTGCCAGCAGCCACGGACAGGGGGGATTGGCTTTCTTT
>TRBV14|.|18|TRBJ2-6|TRBD1
CASSQRQGDYSGANVLTF
TGTGCCAGCAGCCAACGACAGGGGGACTACTCTGGGGCCAACGTCCTGACTTTC
>TRBV28|few|16|TRBJ1-1|TRBD1
CASSLGQGGSLTEAFF
TGTGCCAGCAGTCTGGGACAGGGGGGAAGTCTAACTGAAGCTTTCTTT
>TRBV28|.|14|TRBJ2-7|TRBD2
CASKWAGDSYEQYF
TGTGCCAGCAAGTGGGCGGGAGATTCCTACGAGCAGTACTTC
>TRBV25-1|.|17|TRBJ2-1|TRBD2
CASSARTGTSGSGEQFF
TGTGCCAGCAGTGCCCGAACCGGGACTAGCGGGAGCGGAGAGCAGTTCTTC
>TRBV7-3|.|13|TRBJ2-1|.
CASSLGLNNEQFF
TGTGCCAGCAGCTTAGGGCTAAACAATGAGCAGTTCTTC
>TRBV5-1|.|15|TRBJ2-3|TRBD2
CASSFGLAGTDTQYF
TGCGCCAGCAGCTTTGGACTAGCGGGTACAGATACGCAGTATTTT
>TRBV7-8|.|16|TRBJ2-7|.
CASSRSRGASSYEQYF
TGTGCCAGCAGCCGGAGCCGGGGCGCCAGCTCCTACGAGCAGTACTTC
>TRBV4-1|.|17|TRBJ2-3|.
CASSRRTGRTRTDTQYF
TGCGCCAGCAGCCGGAGGACCGGGCGGACCCGCACAGATACGCAGTATTTT
>TRBV13|.|14|TRBJ2-3|.
CASSLGQEVDTQYF
TGTGCCAGCAGCTTAGGACAGGAGGTGGATACGCAGTATTTT
>TRBV5-1|.|14|TRBJ1-2|.
CASSPKTEVHGYTF
TGCGCCAGCAGCCCCAAAACAGAGGTTCATGGCTACACCTTC
>TRBV7-8|.|14|TRBJ1-1|.
CASSNKWGSTEAFF
TGTGCCAGCAGCAACAAGTGGGGAAGCACTGAAGCTTTCTTT
>TRBV4-1|.|14|TRBJ2-5|TRBD1
CASSQEQGVETQYF
TGCGCCAGCAGCCAAGAGCAGGGGGTAGAGACCCAGTACTTC
>TRBV7-2|.|13|TRBJ2-7|.
CASSLAPRYEQYF
TGTGCCAGCAGCTTAGCACCGCGCTACGAGCAGTACTTC